Reported below is one TCR beta chain. The antigen is unknown. These data are taken from a study of shared clonotypes between healthy human individuals. Study findings and constraints: Generation probability values for non-shared clonotypes were lower than those for clonotypes shared by all four donors.

In the authors' workflow: Filtering was not the same, since immunoSEQ gave junction-only sequences without quality scores. Profiling relied on immunoSEQ multiplex PCR, and the TCRdb table lists in-frame clones only, not all of them. The V and J calls and the clone size are those of that table, but D and trimming were determined from the DNA. The sample lists about 2.4 million clones; 90% to 95% were seen once. The sequence was obtained from a man aged 18 to 29 in good health. What was sequenced was naive CD4+ T cells sorted from blood. Noted subset: CD45RA+ positively selected.

The CDR3 here is CASSEFSGNTGELFF. The CDR3 DNA follows: TGTGCCAGCAGTGAATTTTCCGGGAACACCGGGGAGCTGTTTTTT. The V gene is TRBV2, the J gene TRBJ2-2; D unresolved. Germline V CDR1 and CDR2: SNHLY, FYNNEI. The V end lost 2 bases, the J end lost 1 base, and 8 bases lay between the germline ends. CDR3 size: 15 residues. The full variable domain, completed using reference TRBV2 and TRBJ2-2, is EPEVTQTPSHQVTQMGQEVILRCVPISNHLYFYWYRQILGQKVEFLVSFYNNEISEKSEIFDDQFSVERPDGSNFTLKIRSTKLEDSAMYFCASSEFSGNTGELFFGEGSRLTVL.